This paragraph reports one TCR beta chain. What it binds is not known. A far larger clone is a single base away, which makes a read error likely. Ten immunoSEQ deep assay plates served to sequence unsorted PBMC DNA. Produced via immunoSEQ multiplex PCR; TCRdb's table is partial and in-frame only. This table holds about 490,000 clones, 76% found once. The data derive from a study of shared clonotypes between healthy human individuals. Study outcomes and limitations: With few donors, the genetic and exposure-history diversity represented was limited.

Between the trimmed V and J ends, which lost 1 base and 7 bases, there was a span of 17 bases. Germline values: CDR1 SGHNT, CDR2 YYREEE (reference sequence). The length of the CDR3 is 15 residues. The source is a woman aged 40-49 years in good health. Some clones in this sample may be carry-over from other donors' samples. The chain combines TRBV5-4 with TRBJ1-2; D might be TRBD1 (6 bases). Material for sequencing was PBMCs. The CDR3 here is CASSLRGSWGAGYTF. The CDR3 coding sequence is TGTGCCAGCAGCTTGAGGGGCAGCTGGGGGGCTGGCTACACCTTC.